The next 16 T cell receptor beta chains were all read from a single sample in a study of T cell changes during pregnancy in multiple sclerosis. Libraries were prepared by immunoSEQ multiplex PCR; TCRdb keeps only in-frame clonotypes and omits some of them. The sample shows 45,000 to 65,000 clones, about nine tenths of them seen only once. Sample: CD4+ T cells from peripheral blood mononuclear cells, taken in the third trimester of pregnancy. These receptors came from a female donor with multiple sclerosis, enrolled in a pregnancy study.

J is TRBJ2-7 and V is TRBV10-3; 7 bases agree with TRBD1. CDR3 length equals 14 residues. Trimming took 3 bases from V and 2 from J; bases not matched to a gene: 4. CDR1 and CDR2 (germline): ENHRY, SYGVKD. The DNA of the CDR3 is TGTGCCATCAGTGACCAAGGACAGGCCTACGAGCAGTACTTC. Its translation is CAISDQGQAYEQYF.

This clone was recorded once. This chain connects TRBV5-6 to TRBJ2-1, with D perhaps TRBD1 (6 bases). With 6 bases removed from V and 5 bases from J, the gap between germline ends came to 15 bases. The CDR3 extends over 14 amino acids. CDR1 is SGHDT, CDR2 YYEEEE, per germline. The CDR3 region has the DNA TGTGCCAGCAATCAACAGGGTCGGAACAATGAGCAGTTCTTC. Translated, it gives CASNQQGRNNEQFF.

The V and J genes are TRBV6-6 and TRBJ1-6; D might be TRBD1 (5 bases). Germline V gives CDR1 MNHNY, CDR2 SVGAGI (reference sequence). V dropped 11 bases and J dropped 3 bases, with 8 bases sitting between them. There are 12 residues in the CDR3. CDR3 in amino acids: CAVGHYNSPLHF. The CDR3 DNA follows: TGTGCCGTCGGACACTATAATTCACCCCTCCACTTT.

Remarks on this clone: The DNA is left out, because the CDR3 cannot be placed on it with certainty; the CDR3 is given as TCRdb lists it. The chain combines TRBV21-1 with TRBJ2-7; TRBD1, the D gene given by the table, was not confirmed from the DNA. TRBV21-1 is listed as a pseudogene. With termini counted, the CDR3 has 17 amino acids. CDR3: CASSKAGVGTGNYEQYF.

This chain connects TRBV19 to TRBJ1-3; TRBD1 matches at 8 bases. The J segment lost 1 base and the V segment lost 5 bases, leaving 7 bases of the junction unmatched. This CDR3 spans 16 amino acids. Germline CDR1 LNHDA, CDR2 SQIVND (reference sequence). Here the CDR3 reads CASSAGQVTSGNTIYF. CDR3 nucleotide sequence: TGTGCCAGTAGTGCGGGACAGGTTACTTCTGGAAACACCATATATTTT.

The gene calls are TRBV29-1 and TRBJ2-7, with TRBD2 matching 9 bases. V was clipped by 4 bases and J by 0 bases; unmatched bases: 10. The length of the CDR3 is 16 residues. The germline CDR1 and CDR2 sequences are SQVTM and ANQGSEA. CDR3: CSVVGGLAGISYEQYF. The CDR3 bases are TGCAGCGTTGTAGGCGGGCTAGCGGGGATCTCCTACGAGCAGTACTTC.

The chain is built from TRBV2 and TRBJ1-5; 10 nucleotides align to TRBD1. V lost 4 bases to trimming and J lost 6 bases; unmatched junction nucleotides: 3. Germline assignment: CDR1 SNHLY and CDR2 FYNNEI. The length of the CDR3 is 14 residues. The CDR3 loop is CASSVDRGLQPQHF. The CDR3 nucleotides read TGTGCCAGCAGTGTCGACAGGGGGCTTCAGCCCCAGCATTTT.

This chain connects TRBV6-1 to TRBJ1-3, with TRBD1 matching over 9 bases. CDR3 length: 13 amino acids. The junction had 2 bases not matched to a gene; V was cut back by 8 bases and J by 3 bases. Germline values: CDR1 MNHNS, CDR2 SASEGT. DNA of the CDR3: TGTGCCAGCCAGGACAGGGGTGGAAACACCATATATTTT. Its translation is CASQDRGGNTIYF.

This rearrangement joins TRBV10-2 to TRBJ2-1; 13 bases line up with TRBD2. The CDR3 has 16 amino acids. Trimming removed 7 bases from V and 7 bases from J; junction bases left unmatched: 10. The V gene's germline CDR1 is WSHSY and CDR2 SAAADI. For the CDR3, the DNA is TGCGCCAGCATCCTAGGGAGACTAGCGGGGGGTAATGAGCAGTTCTTC. Translated: CASILGRLAGGNEQFF.

This chain connects TRBV7-9 to TRBJ2-1; maybe TRBD2 (5 bases). CDR3 length equals 14 residues. V shed 2 bases and J shed 7 bases, with 12 bases lying between them. Germline CDR1 reads SEHNR; CDR2 reads FQNEAQ (reference sequence). CDR3 DNA: TGTGCCAGCAGCTTATTCGGGGAAGTGAATGAGCAGTTCTTC. Its protein is CASSLFGEVNEQFF.

The chain combines TRBV19 with TRBJ2-7, with D maybe TRBD2 (5 bases). The germline CDR1 and CDR2 sequences are LNHDA and SQIVND (reference sequence). This CDR3 is 17 amino acids long. Trimming removed 5 bases from V and 0 bases from J, with 20 bases in between. The CDR3 coding sequence is TGTGCCAGTAGTCCGCCACGGACGGGGAAGAGCTCCTACGAGCAGTACTTC. This sequence encodes CASSPPRTGKSSYEQYF.

This sequence joins TRBV6-1 and TRBJ1-1; tentative D call: TRBD1 (5 bases). V gave up 10 bases and J gave up 3 bases, with 15 bases separating them. The germline V gene encodes CDR1 MNHNS and CDR2 SASEGT. This CDR3 has 13 residues. The CDR3 DNA reads as TGTGCCATGGGGGGGAGGCTCGACACTGAAGCTTTCTTT. Protein product: CAMGGRLDTEAFF.

The chain carries TRBV27 and TRBJ1-2, with 12 bases lining up with TRBD1. Germline V gene lookup returns CDR1 MNHEY and CDR2 SMNVEV (reference sequence). The junction had 5 bases not matched to a gene; V was cut back by 5 bases and J by 4 bases. This CDR3 has 15 amino acids. The CDR3, as DNA: TGTGCCAGCAGTAGGGGGACAGGGGGCCCCTATGGCTACACCTTC. Protein sequence: CASSRGTGGPYGYTF.

The gene calls are TRBV19 and TRBJ2-2; 8 positions agree with TRBD1. The CDR3 loop spans 16 amino acids. Trimming took 7 bases from V and 3 from J; bases not matched to a gene: 10. CDR1 LNHDA and CDR2 SQIVND come from the germline V gene (reference sequence). The CDR3 nucleotides read TGTGCCAGTACCACCGGACAGGGCCGATACACCGGGGAGCTGTTTTTT. Protein: CASTTGQGRYTGELFF.

The V gene is TRBV6-5, the J gene TRBJ1-1; D unresolved. The CDR3 loop spans 12 amino acids. Germline CDR1 reads MNHEY; CDR2 reads SVGAGI. The germline V and J ends were trimmed by 3 bases and 9 bases, with 11 bases remaining between them. The CDR3 coding sequence is TGTGCCAGCAGTTATATAGGGAGTAAAGCTTTCTTT. It is translated as CASSYIGSKAFF.

The chain has TRBV4-2 and TRBJ2-3; 10 bases line up with TRBD2. The germline V gene has CDR1 LGHNA and CDR2 YNFKEQ. The CDR3 is 16 amino acids. V lost 4 bases to trimming and J lost 6 bases; unmatched junction nucleotides: 10. The CDR3 loop reads CASSLLQRGGRDTQYF. The CDR3 region has the DNA TGTGCCAGCAGCCTTCTCCAGCGGGGGGGCAGGGATACGCAGTATTTT.